The sequence of this T cell receptor beta chain was determined in a study of cytomegalovirus exposure and HLA in healthy donors. Comment on this clone: No antigen is known for it.

Whole-study results and caveats: V- and J-gene trimming in TCR beta was tied to a missense DCLRE1C variant by an analysis performed later. Earlier analysis yielded a pattern in which most TCR beta V segments were productive about 87% or about 30% of the time. The authors later found HLA-associated TCR beta chains more clonally expanded than equally common others.

Primers included in the PCR were 60 Vbeta and 13 Jbeta primers. TCRdb's table, derived via immunoSEQ multiplex PCR, lists solely in-frame clones and lacks some. This table has 60,000 or so clones, about 67% appearing once. Samples came from healthy bone marrow donors. With 3 bases removed from V and 0 bases from J, the gap between germline ends came to 17 bases. The germline gives CDR1 GTSNPN, CDR2 SVGIG (reference sequence). The CDR3 loop spans 16 amino acids. Sequenced input: PBMCs. The chain is built from TRBV30 and TRBJ1-1, with a tentative D call TRBD1 (6 bases). The receptor comes from a middle-aged man in good health and CMV-seropositive. The CDR3 is CAWRMTGLSLNTEAFF. CDR3 nucleotides: TGTGCCTGGAGAATGACAGGATTGTCCTTGAACACTGAAGCTTTCTTT.